The sequence of this T cell receptor (beta chain) was determined in a study of circulating and synovial CD4+ cells in juvenile arthritis. Overall study findings and caveats: The pathogenic-like versus bulk T cell difference escaped Vbeta family analysis. CPL and bulk CD4 samples differed at least tenfold in T cell genomes. These repertoires were less diverse than bulk blood CD4 repertoires.

Donors were patients with active juvenile idiopathic arthritis. V gave up 3 bases and J gave up 4 bases; unmatched junction bases: 4. In germline, CDR1 is SGHNT, CDR2 YYREEE (reference sequence). The CDR3 loop spans 14 amino acids. Sequencing was performed with immunoSEQ multiplex PCR; in TCRdb, only in-frame clones are kept and a portion is missing. The table includes more than 30,000 clones, approximately 92% detected once. In the case of this clone: Its cognate antigen is unknown.

J is TRBJ2-7 and V is TRBV5-4; TRBD2 agrees at 10 bases. This TCR came from a human donor with juvenile idiopathic arthritis. Sequences were obtained from CD4+ T cells from blood. CDR3 in DNA: TGTGCCAGCAGCTCCCCTAGCGGGAGTTACGAGCAGTACTTC. Translation gives CASSSPSGSYEQYF.